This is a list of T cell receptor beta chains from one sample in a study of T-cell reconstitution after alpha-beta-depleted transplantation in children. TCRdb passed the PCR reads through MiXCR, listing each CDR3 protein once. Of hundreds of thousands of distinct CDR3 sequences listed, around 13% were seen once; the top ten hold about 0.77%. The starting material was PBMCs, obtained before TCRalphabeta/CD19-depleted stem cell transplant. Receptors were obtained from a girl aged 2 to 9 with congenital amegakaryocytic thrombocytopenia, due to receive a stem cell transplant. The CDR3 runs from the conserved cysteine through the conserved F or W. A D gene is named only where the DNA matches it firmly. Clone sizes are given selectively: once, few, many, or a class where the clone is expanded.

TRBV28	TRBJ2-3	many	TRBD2	CASATGAGGLRSTDTQYF	TGTGCCAGCGCGACCGGGGCGGGAGGTTTACGTAGCACAGATACGCAGTATTTT
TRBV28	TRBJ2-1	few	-	CASSWGRGNEQFF	TGTGCCAGCAGTTGGGGCAGGGGTAATGAGCAGTTCTTC
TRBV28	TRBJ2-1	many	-	CASSVLDAYNEQFF	TGTGCCAGCTCCGTACTAGACGCATACAATGAGCAGTTCTTC
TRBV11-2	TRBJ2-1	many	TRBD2	CASSPSSQAGVHEQFF	TGTGCCAGCAGCCCAAGTTCTCAAGCGGGAGTACATGAGCAGTTCTTC
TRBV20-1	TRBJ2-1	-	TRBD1	CSARDKGWDRVYNEQFF	TGCAGTGCTAGAGATAAGGGGTGGGACAGGGTCTACAATGAGCAGTTCTTC
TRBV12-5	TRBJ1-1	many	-	CASGLGYGGPTEAFF	TGTGCTAGTGGTTTAGGTTATGGGGGGCCAACTGAAGCTTTCTTT
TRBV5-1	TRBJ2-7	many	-	CASSKALGEQAYEQYF	TGCGCCAGCAGCAAAGCCCTCGGGGAACAAGCCTACGAGCAGTACTTC
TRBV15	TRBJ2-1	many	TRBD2	CATSSHSGLPNNEQFF	TGTGCCACCAGCAGTCATAGCGGGTTGCCCAACAATGAGCAGTTCTTC
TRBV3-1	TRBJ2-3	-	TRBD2	CATSQDEGLAESTDTQYF	TGTGCCACCAGCCAAGATGAAGGACTAGCAGAGAGCACAGATACGCAGTATTTT
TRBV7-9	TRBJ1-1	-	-	CASSFRGRGQNTEAFF	TGTGCCAGCAGCTTCCGGGGAAGGGGCCAGAACACTGAAGCTTTCTTT
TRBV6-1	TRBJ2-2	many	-	CASTSPRTGKLPGELFF	TGTGCCAGCACATCACCTCGGACGGGGAAACTCCCCGGGGAGCTGTTTTTT
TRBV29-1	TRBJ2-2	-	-	CSVDPGTNTGELFF	TGCAGCGTTGACCCAGGCACGAACACCGGGGAGCTGTTTTTT
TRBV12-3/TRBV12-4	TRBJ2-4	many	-	CASSQERGDIQYF	TGTGCCAGCAGCCAAGAAAGAGGAGACATTCAGTACTTC
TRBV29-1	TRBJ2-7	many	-	CSVEDKETYEQYF	TGCAGCGTTGAAGATAAGGAAACCTACGAGCAGTACTTC
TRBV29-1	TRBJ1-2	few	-	CSVNRQYGYTF	TGCAGCGTTAACAGACAGTATGGCTACACCTTC
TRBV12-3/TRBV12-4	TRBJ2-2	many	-	CASSFGVSVTGELFF	TGTGCCAGCAGTTTCGGAGTGTCCGTCACCGGGGAGCTGTTTTTT
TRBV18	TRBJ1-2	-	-	CASSPGRDEGYTF	TGTGCCAGCTCACCGGGTAGGGACGAGGGCTACACCTTC
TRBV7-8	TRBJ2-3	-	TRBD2	CASSSQGRGRNRGDTQYF	TGTGCCAGCAGCAGTCAGGGGCGCGGGAGGAACCGAGGGGATACGCAGTATTTT
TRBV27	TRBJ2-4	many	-	CASSLTGDIQYF	TGTGCCAGCAGTTTGACAGGAGACATTCAGTACTTC
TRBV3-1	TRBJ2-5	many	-	CASSPYRSVNQETQYF	TGTGCCAGCAGCCCCTACCGATCAGTTAACCAAGAGACCCAGTACTTC
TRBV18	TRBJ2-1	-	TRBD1	CASSPVGQGSYNEQFF	TGTGCCAGCTCACCAGTGGGACAGGGGTCCTACAATGAGCAGTTCTTC
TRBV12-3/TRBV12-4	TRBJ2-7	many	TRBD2	CASSLGASGRMQYF	TGTGCCAGCAGTTTAGGCGCTAGCGGGAGGATGCAGTACTTC
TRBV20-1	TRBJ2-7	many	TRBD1	CSARGTGVYEQYF	TGCAGTGCTAGGGGGACAGGGGTCTACGAGCAGTACTTC
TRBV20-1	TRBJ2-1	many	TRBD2	CSARDVVVAGDNNEQFF	TGCAGTGCTAGAGATGTTGTGGTAGCGGGGGACAACAATGAGCAGTTCTTC
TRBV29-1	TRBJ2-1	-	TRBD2	CSVEDLAGGISYNEQFF	TGCAGCGTTGAAGACCTAGCGGGAGGCATCTCCTACAATGAGCAGTTCTTC
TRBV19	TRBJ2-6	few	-	CASSITGLPPGANVLTF	TGTGCCAGTAGTATTACAGGGCTCCCTCCTGGGGCCAACGTCCTGACTTTC